This T cell receptor beta chain comes out of a study of Ad26.COV2.S vaccination and SARS-CoV-2 variants. The treatment here: around 19 received Ad26.COV2.S at low or high dose, single or two shots; about five received placebo; per-sample allocation not given. The study sampled participants on day 63 after the first vaccine or placebo injection. Method: immunoSEQ multiplex PCR; TCRdb's copy keeps in-frame clones and lacks some. Here the sample spans about 680,000 clones, around 92% being singletons. CDR3 length: 14 amino acids. J gave up 0 bases and V 7 bases, and 5 bases lay outside the gene matches. Germline V gene lookup returns CDR1 SQVTM and CDR2 ANQGSEA.

Sequencing used peripheral blood, obtained in a trial of Ad26.COV2.S vaccine versus placebo. This sequence originates from a person aged 18-65 years who received the Ad26.COV2.S COVID-19 vaccine or a placebo. The gene calls are TRBV29-1 and TRBJ2-2; 7 bases map to TRBD1. DNA of the CDR3: TGCAGCGGACAGACAGGGTCGAACACCGGGGAGCTGTTTTTT. Translated: CSGQTGSNTGELFF.